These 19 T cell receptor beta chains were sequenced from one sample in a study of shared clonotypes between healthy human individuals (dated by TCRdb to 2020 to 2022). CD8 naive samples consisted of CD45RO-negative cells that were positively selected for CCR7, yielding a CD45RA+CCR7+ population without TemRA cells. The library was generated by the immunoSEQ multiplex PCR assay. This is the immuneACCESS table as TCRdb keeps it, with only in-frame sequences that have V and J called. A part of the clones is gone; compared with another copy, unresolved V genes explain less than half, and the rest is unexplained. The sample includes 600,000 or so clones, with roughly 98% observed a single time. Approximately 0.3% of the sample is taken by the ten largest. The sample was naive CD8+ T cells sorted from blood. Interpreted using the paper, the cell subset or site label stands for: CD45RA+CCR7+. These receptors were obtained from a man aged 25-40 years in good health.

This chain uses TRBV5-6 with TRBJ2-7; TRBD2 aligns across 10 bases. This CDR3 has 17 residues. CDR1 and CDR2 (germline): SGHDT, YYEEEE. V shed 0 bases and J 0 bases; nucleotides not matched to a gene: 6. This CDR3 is CASSLGLAGVSSYEQYF. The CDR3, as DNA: TGTGCCAGCAGCTTGGGGCTAGCGGGGGTTAGCTCCTACGAGCAGTACTTC. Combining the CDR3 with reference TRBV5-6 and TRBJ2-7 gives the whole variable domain DAGVTQSPTHLIKTRGQQVTLRCSPKSGHDTVSWYQQALGQGPQFIFQYYEEEERQRGNFPDRFSGHQFPNYSSELNVNALLLGDSALYLCASSLGLAGVSSYEQYFGPGTRLTVT.

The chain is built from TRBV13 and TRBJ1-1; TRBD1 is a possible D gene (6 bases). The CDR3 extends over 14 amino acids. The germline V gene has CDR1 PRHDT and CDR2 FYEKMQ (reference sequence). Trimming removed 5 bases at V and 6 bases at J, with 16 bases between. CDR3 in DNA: TGTGCCAGCAGCGCCCGGGACACCCTGGCTGAAGCTTTCTTT. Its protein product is CASSARDTLAEAFF.

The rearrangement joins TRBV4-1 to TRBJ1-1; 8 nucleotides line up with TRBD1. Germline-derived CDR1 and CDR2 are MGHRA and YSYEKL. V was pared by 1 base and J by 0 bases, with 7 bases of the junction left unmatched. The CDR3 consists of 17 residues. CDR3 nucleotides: TGCGCCAGCAGCCAAGTCTTCCAGGGGGCGATGAACACTGAAGCTTTCTTT. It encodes CASSQVFQGAMNTEAFF.

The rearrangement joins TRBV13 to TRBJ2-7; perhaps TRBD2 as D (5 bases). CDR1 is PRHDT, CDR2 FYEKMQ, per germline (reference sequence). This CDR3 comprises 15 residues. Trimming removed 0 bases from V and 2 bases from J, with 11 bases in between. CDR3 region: CASSLGLGSAYEQYF. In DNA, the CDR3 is TGTGCCAGCAGCTTAGGCCTCGGTAGCGCCTACGAGCAGTACTTC. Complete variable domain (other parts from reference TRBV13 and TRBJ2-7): AAGVIQSPRHLIKEKRETATLKCYPIPRHDTVYWYQQGPGQDPQFLISFYEKMQSDKGSIPDRFSAQQFSDYHSELNMSSLELGDSALYFCASSLGLGSAYEQYFGPGTRLTVT.

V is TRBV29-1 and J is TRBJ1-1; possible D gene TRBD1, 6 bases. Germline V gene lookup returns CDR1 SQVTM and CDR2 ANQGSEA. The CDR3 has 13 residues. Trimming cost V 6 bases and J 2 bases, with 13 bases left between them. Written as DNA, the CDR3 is TGCAGCGTCGTGAGGACAGCCAACACTGAAGCTTTCTTT. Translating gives CSVVRTANTEAFF.

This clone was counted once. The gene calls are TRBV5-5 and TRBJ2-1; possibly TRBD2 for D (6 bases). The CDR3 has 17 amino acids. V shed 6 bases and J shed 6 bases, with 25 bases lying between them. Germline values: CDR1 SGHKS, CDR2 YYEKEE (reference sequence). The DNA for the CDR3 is TGTGCCAGCACCCCGCCGGGGGAACTCTTAGCTCTCAATGAGCAGTTCTTC. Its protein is CASTPPGELLALNEQFF. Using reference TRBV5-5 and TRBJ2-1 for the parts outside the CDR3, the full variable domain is DAGVTQSPTHLIKTRGQQVTLRCSPISGHKSVSWYQQVLGQGPQFIFQYYEKEERGRGNFPDRFSARQFPNYSSELNVNALLLGDSALYLCASTPPGELLALNEQFFGPGTRLTVL.

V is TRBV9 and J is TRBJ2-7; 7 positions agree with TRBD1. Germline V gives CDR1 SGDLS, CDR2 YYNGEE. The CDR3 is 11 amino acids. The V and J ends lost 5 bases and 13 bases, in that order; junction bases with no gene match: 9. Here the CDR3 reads CASSEGRGLYF. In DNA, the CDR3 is TGTGCCAGCAGTGAAGGTAGGGGGCTATACTTC.

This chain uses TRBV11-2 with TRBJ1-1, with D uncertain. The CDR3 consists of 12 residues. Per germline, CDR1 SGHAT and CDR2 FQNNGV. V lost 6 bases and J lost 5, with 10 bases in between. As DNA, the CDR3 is TGTGCCAGCAGTCCTCTGAGGACTGAAGCTTTCTTT. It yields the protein CASSPLRTEAFF.

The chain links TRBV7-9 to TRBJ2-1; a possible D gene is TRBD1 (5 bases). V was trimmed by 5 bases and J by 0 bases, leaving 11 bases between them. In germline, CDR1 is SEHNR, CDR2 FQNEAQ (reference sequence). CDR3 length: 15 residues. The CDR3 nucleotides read TGTGCCAGCAGCCTGACAGCCAACTCCTACAATGAGCAGTTCTTC. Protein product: CASSLTANSYNEQFF.

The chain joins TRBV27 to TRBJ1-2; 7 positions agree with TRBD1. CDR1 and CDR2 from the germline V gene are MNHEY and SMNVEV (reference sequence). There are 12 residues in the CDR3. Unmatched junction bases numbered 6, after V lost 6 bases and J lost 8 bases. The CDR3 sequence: CASSPGGRGYTF. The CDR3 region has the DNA TGTGCCAGCAGCCCAGGGGGGCGCGGCTACACCTTC.

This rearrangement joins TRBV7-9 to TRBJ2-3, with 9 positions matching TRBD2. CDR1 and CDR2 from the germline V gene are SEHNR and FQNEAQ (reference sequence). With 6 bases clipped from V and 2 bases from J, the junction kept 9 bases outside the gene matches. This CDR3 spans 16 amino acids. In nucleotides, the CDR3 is TGTGCCAGCAGTTTATCTCTAGCGGGGTTCACAGATACGCAGTATTTT. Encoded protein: CASSLSLAGFTDTQYF.

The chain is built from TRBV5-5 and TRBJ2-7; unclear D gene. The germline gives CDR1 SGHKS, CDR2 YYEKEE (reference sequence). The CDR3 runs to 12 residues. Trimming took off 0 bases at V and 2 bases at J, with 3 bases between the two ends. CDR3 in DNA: TGTGCCAGCAGCTTGGGAACCTACGAGCAGTACTTC. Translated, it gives CASSLGTYEQYF.

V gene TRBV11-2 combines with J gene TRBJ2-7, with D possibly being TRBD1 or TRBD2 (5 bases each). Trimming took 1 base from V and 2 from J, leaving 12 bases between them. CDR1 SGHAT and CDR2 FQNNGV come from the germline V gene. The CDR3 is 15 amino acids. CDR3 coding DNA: TGTGCCAGCAGCTTAGTAACAGGACTCACCTACGAGCAGTACTTC. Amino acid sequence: CASSLVTGLTYEQYF.

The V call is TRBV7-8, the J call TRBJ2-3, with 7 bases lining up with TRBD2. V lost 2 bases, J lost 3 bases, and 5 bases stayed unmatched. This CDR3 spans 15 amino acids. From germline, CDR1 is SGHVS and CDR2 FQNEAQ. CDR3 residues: CASSLTAGATDTQYF. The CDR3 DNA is TGTGCCAGCAGCTTAACGGCGGGAGCGACAGATACGCAGTATTTT. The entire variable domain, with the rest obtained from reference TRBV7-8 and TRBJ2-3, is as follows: GAGVSQSPRYKVAKRGQDVALRCDPISGHVSLFWYQQALGQGPEFLTYFQNEAQLDKSGLPSDRFFAERPEGSVSTLKIQRTQQEDSAVYLCASSLTAGATDTQYFGPGTRLTVL.

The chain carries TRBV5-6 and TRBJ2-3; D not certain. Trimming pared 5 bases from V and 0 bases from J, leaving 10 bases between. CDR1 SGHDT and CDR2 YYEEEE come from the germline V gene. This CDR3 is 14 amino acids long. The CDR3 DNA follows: TGTGCCAGCAGTTGGACGATTAGCACAGATACGCAGTATTTT. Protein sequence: CASSWTISTDTQYF.

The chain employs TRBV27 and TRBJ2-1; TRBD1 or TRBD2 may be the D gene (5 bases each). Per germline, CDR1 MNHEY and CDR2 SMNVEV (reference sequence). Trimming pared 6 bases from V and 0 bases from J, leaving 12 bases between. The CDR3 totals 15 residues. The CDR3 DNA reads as TGTGCCAGCAGCCCTTGGGGGAGCTCCTACAATGAGCAGTTCTTC. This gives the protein CASSPWGSSYNEQFF.

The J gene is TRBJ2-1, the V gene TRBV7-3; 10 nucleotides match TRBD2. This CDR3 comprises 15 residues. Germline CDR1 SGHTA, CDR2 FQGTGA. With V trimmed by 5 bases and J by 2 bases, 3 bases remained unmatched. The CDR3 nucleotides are TGTGCCAGCAGCGTCGGACTAGCGGCCTACAATGAGCAGTTCTTC. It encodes CASSVGLAAYNEQFF.

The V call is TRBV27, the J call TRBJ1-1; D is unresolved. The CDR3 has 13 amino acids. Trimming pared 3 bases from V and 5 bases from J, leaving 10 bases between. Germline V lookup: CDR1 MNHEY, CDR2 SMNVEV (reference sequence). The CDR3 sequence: CASSFGFGTEAFF. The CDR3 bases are TGTGCCAGCAGTTTTGGGTTTGGGACTGAAGCTTTCTTT.

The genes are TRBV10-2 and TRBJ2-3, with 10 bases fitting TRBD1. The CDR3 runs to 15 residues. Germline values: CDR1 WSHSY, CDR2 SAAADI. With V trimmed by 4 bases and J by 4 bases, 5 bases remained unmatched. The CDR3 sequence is CASSADRGLADTQYF. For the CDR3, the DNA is TGCGCCAGCAGTGCCGACAGGGGGCTAGCAGATACGCAGTATTTT.